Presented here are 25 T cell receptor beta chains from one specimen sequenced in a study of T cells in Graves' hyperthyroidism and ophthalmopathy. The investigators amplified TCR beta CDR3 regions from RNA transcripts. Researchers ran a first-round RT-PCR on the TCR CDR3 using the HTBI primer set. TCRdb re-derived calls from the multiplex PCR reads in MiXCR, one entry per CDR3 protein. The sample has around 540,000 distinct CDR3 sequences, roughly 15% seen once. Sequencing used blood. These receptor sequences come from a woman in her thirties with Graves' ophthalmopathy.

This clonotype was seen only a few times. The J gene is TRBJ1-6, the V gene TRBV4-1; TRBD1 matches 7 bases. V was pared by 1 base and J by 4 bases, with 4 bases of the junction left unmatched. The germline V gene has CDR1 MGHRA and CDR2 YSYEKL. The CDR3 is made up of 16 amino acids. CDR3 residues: CASSQASGQYNSPLHF. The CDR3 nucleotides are TGCGCCAGCAGCCAAGCCTCGGGACAGTATAATTCACCCCTCCACTTT.

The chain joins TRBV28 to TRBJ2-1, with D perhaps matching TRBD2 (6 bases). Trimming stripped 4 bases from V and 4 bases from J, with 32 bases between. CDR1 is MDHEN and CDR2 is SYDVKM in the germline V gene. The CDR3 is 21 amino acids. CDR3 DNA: TGTGCCAGCAGTTCCCGGGGAGCGGGTCTTAGCGGAGGATGGGGTTACAATGAGCAGTTCTTC. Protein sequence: CASSSRGAGLSGGWGYNEQFF.

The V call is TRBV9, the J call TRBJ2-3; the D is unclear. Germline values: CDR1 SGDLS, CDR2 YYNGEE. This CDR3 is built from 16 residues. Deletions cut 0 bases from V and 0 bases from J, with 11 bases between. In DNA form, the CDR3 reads TGTGCCAGCAGCGTAGGCTTGGGCAGAAGCACAGATACGCAGTATTTT. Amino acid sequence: CASSVGLGRSTDTQYF.

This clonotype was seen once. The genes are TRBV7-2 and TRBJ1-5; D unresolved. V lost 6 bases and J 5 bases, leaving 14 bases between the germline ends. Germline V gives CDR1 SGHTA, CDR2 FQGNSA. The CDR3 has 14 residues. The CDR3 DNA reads TGTGCCAGCAGTTTTAACCGGCAAGATCAGCCCCAGCATTTT. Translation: CASSFNRQDQPQHF.

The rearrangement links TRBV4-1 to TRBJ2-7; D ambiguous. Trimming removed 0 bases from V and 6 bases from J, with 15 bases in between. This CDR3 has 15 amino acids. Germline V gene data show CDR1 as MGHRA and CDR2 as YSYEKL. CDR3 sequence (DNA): TGCGCCAGCAGCCAAGATCCCCGGACGGCCGGCGAGCAGTACTTC. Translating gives CASSQDPRTAGEQYF.

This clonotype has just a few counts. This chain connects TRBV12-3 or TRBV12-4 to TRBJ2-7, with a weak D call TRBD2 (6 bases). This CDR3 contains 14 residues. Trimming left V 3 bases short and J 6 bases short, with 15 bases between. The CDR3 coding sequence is TGTGCCAGCAGTTTTTTTGGAGGGAGCTTCGAGCAGTACTTC. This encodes CASSFFGGSFEQYF.

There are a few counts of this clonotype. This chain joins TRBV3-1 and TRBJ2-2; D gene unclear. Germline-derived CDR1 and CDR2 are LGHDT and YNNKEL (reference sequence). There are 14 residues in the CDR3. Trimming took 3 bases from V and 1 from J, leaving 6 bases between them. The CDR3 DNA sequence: TGTGCCAGCAGCCACACCGGGAACACCGGGGAGCTGTTTTTT. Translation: CASSHTGNTGELFF.

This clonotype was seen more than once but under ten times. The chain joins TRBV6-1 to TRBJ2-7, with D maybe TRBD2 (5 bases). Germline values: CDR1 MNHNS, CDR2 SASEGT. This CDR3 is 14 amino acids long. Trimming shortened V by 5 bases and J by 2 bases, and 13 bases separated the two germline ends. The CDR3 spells CASSTGLSPYEQYF. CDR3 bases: TGTGCCAGCAGTACCGGACTCAGTCCCTACGAGCAGTACTTC.

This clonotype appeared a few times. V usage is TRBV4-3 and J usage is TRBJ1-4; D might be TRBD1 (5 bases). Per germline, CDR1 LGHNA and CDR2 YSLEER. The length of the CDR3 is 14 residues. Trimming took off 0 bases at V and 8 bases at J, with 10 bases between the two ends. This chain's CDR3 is CASSQETKGEKLFF. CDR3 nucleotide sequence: TGCGCCAGCAGCCAAGAAACCAAGGGGGAAAAACTGTTTTTT.

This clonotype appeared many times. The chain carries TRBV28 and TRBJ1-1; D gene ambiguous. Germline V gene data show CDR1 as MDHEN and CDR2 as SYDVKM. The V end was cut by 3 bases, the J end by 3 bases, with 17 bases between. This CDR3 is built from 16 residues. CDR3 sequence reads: CASSFWADTAHTEAFF. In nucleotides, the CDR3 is TGTGCCAGCAGTTTTTGGGCAGACACTGCTCACACTGAAGCTTTCTTT.

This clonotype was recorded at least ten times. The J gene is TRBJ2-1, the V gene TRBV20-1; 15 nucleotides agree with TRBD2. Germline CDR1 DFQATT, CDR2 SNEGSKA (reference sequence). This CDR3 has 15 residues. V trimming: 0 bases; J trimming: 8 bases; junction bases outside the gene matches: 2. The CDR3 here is CSARERTSGRDEQFF. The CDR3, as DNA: TGCAGTGCTAGAGAGAGGACTAGCGGGAGGGATGAGCAGTTCTTC.

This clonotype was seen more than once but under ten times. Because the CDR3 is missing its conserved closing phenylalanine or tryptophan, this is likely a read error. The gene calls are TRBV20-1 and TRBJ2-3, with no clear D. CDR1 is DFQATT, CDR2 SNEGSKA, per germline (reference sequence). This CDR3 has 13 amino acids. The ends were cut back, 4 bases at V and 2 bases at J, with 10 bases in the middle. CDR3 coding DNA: TGCAGTGCTAACCCCCAGGTCACAGATACGCAGTATCTT. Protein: CSANPQVTDTQYL.

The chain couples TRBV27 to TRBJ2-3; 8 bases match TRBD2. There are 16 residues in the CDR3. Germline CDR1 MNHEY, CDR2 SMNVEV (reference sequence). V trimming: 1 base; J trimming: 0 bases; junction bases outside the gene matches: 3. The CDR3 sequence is CASSLLPGGSTDTQYF. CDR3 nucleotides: TGTGCCAGCAGTTTATTACCGGGAGGGAGCACAGATACGCAGTATTTT.

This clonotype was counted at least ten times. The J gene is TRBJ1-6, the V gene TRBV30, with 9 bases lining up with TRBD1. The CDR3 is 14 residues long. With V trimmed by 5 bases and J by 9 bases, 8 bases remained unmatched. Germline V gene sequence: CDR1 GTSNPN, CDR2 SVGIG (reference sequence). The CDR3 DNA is TGTGCCTGGGGTCGACAGGGGGTCGGTTCACCCCTCCACTTT. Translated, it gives CAWGRQGVGSPLHF. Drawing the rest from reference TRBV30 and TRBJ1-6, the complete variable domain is SQTIHQWPATLVQPVGSPLSLECTVEGTSNPNLYWYRQAAGRGLQLLFYSVGIGQISSEVPQNLSASRPQDRQFILSSKKLLLSDSGFYLCAWGRQGVGSPLHFGNGTRLTVT.

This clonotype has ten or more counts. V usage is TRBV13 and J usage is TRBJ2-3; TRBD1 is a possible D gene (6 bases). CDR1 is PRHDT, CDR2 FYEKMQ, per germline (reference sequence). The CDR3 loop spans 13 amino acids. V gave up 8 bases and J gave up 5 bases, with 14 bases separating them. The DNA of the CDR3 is TGTGCCAGCTCCCGAGGGGGTGGAGATACGCAGTATTTT. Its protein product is CASSRGGGDTQYF.

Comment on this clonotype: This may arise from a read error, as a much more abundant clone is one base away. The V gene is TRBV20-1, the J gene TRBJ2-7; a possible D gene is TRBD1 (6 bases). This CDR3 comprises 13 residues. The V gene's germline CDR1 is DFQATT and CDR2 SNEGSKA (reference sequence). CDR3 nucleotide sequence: TGCAGTGCTAACCGGGACACTGGGGGCGAGCATTACTTC. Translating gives CSANRDTGGEHYF.

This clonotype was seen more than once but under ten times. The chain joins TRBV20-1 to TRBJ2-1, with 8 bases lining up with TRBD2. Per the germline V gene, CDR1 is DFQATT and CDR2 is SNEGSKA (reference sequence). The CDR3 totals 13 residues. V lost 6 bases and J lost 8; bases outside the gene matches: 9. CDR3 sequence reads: CSAIGLAGDEQFF. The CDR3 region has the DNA TGCAGTGCGATAGGACTAGCAGGGGATGAGCAGTTCTTC.

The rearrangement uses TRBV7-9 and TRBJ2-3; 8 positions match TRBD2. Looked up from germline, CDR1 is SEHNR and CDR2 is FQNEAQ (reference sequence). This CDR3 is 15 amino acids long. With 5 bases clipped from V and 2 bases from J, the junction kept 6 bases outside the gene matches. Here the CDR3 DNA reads TGTGCCAGCAGCCCAAGCGGGAGAACCACAGATACGCAGTATTTT. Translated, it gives CASSPSGRTTDTQYF.

DNA of the CDR3: TGTGCCAGCAGCCTCCGCCCGTCGACTAGGGGTTACTTC. Its protein product is CASSLRPSTRGYF. The genes are TRBV3-1 and TRBJ2-5; maybe TRBD2 (6 bases). The CDR3 contains 13 residues. Germline CDR1 and CDR2: LGHDT and YNNKEL (reference sequence). Trimming left V 4 bases short and J 14 bases short, with 20 bases between.

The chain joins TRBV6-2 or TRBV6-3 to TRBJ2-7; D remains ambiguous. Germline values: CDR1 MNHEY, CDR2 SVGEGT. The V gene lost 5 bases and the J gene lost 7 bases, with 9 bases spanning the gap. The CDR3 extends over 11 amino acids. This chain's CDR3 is CASSHLGEQYF. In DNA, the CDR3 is TGTGCCAGCAGTCACCTTGGGGAGCAGTACTTC.

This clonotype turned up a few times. The CDR3 DNA follows: TGTGCCAGCAGTGTCGACAGGGGGGGACAAGAGACCCAGTACTTC. This encodes CASSVDRGGQETQYF. The chain links TRBV2 to TRBJ2-5, with 9 bases lining up with TRBD1. V lost 4 bases, J lost 2 bases, and 5 bases stayed unmatched. Per germline, CDR1 SNHLY and CDR2 FYNNEI. The CDR3 covers 15 residues. Full variable domain (remainder filled in from reference TRBV2 and TRBJ2-5): EPEVTQTPSHQVTQMGQEVILRCVPISNHLYFYWYRQILGQKVEFLVSFYNNEISEKSEIFDDQFSVERPDGSNFTLKIRSTKLEDSAMYFCASSVDRGGQETQYFGPGTRLLVL.

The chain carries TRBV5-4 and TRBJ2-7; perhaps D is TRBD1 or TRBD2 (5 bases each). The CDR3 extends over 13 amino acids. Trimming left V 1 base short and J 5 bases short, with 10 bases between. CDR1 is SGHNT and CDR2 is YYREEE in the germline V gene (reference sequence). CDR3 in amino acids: CASSLWGIHEQYF. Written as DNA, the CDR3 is TGTGCCAGCAGCTTGTGGGGGATCCACGAGCAGTACTTC.

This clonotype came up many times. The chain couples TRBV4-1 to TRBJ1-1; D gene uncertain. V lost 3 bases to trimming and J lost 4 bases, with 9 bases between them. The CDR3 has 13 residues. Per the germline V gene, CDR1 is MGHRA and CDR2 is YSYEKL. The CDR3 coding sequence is TGCGCCAGCAGCCAGCTGGGAAGCACTGAAGCTTTCTTT. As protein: CASSQLGSTEAFF.

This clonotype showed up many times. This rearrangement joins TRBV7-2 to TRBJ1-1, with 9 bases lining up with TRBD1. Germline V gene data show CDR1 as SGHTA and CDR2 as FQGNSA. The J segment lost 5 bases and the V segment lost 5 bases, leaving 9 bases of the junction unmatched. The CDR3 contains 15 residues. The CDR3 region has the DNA TGTGCCAGCAGCCTACAACAGGGGGCGAGAACTGAAGCTTTCTTT. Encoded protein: CASSLQQGARTEAFF.

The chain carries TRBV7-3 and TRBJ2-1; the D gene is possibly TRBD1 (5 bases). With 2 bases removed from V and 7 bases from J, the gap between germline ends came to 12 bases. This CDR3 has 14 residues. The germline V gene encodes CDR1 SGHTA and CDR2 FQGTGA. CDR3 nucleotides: TGTGCCAGCAGCTTAGCGATACAGGAGAATGAGCAGTTCTTC. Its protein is CASSLAIQENEQFF.